The source of this T cell receptor beta chain is a study of cytomegalovirus exposure and HLA in healthy donors. For the study at large: Some 91 million unique TCRs from HLA-typed donors were held in an early release of data. Most donors, roughly 77% of 398 genotyped, fell in the Caucasian-associated ancestry cluster.

PCR employed 60 Vbeta and 13 Jbeta primers. The method was immunoSEQ multiplex PCR; TCRdb's version includes in-frame clones alone and lacks a portion of them. The sample has roughly 130,000 clones, around 71% seen once. CDR1 is SNHLY, CDR2 FYNNEI, per germline. V was trimmed by 8 bases and J by 7 bases, leaving 14 bases between them. The CDR3 extends over 13 amino acids. The table lists this clone with a few counts. Its antigen is as yet unknown. Points from the study as a whole: A later analysis linked a missense DCLRE1C variant to TCR beta V- and J-gene trimming.

Source material: PBMCs. The TCR sequence derives from a woman aged 55-70 years in good health and CMV-seropositive. The chain recombines TRBV2 with TRBJ1-4; D call uncertain. CDR3 residues: CASQVTTFEKLFF. The CDR3 DNA sequence: TGTGCCAGCCAGGTTACCACCTTTGAAAAACTGTTTTTT.